Listed below are T cell receptor beta chains from one sample, sequenced in a study of T cells after yellow fever vaccination. MiXCR, run by TCRdb on the 5' RACE reads, gives a single entry per CDR3 protein. The sample holds hundreds of thousands of distinct CDR3 sequences, roughly a sixth seen once. Material: PBMCs, obtained before the yellow fever booster vaccination. All receptors derive from a man aged 18 to 30 who received the YFV17D yellow fever vaccine. The CDR3 runs from the conserved cysteine through the conserved F or W. The D gene is left open where the match is weak. The listing skips clone size in some rows; elsewhere it reads once, few, many or a size class.

D	J	V	size	CDR3	DNA
NA	TRBJ1-2	TRBV12-3/TRBV12-4	many	CASRGVVGGYTF	TGTGCCAGCAGAGGGGTTGTGGGTGGCTACACCTTC
NA	TRBJ1-4	TRBV5-1	many	CASSLGQSEKLFF	TGCGCCAGCAGCTTGGGTCAGTCTGAAAAACTGTTTTTT
NA	TRBJ1-1	TRBV20-1	NA	CSARDQVRRDTEAFF	TGCAGTGCTAGAGATCAGGTCAGGCGGGACACTGAAGCTTTCTTT
NA	TRBJ2-3	TRBV12-3/TRBV12-4	many	CASSLESFGTQYF	TGTGCCAGCAGTTTAGAATCCTTTGGAACGCAGTATTTT
NA	TRBJ1-3	TRBV4-1	NA	CASSQVGHSGNTIYF	TGCGCCAGCAGCCAAGTCGGTCACTCTGGAAACACCATATATTTT
NA	TRBJ1-1	TRBV6-2/TRBV6-3	few	CASSPAGETEAFF	TGTGCCAGCAGCCCGGCGGGGGAGACTGAAGCTTTCTTT
NA	TRBJ2-5	TRBV6-5	NA	CASQSAEYQETQYF	TGTGCCAGCCAATCAGCGGAGTACCAAGAGACCCAGTACTTC
NA	TRBJ1-1	TRBV10-3	few	CAISDWGAGRNTEAFF	TGTGCCATCAGTGATTGGGGGGCGGGAAGAAACACTGAAGCTTTCTTT
NA	TRBJ2-3	TRBV7-2	few	CASTTRRDMSTDTQYF	TGTGCCAGCACCACACGTAGAGACATGAGCACAGATACGCAGTATTTT
NA	TRBJ2-4	TRBV6-6	few	CASSSSGKTGNIQYF	TGTGCCAGCAGTTCCTCAGGAAAAACGGGAAACATTCAGTACTTC
NA	TRBJ2-3	TRBV12-3/TRBV12-4	few	CASSLRQWSTDTQYF	TGTGCCAGCAGTTTAAGGCAATGGAGCACAGATACGCAGTATTTT
NA	TRBJ2-5	TRBV5-6	NA	CASSLEGRGADQETQYF	TGTGCCAGCAGCTTGGAGGGCCGCGGGGCCGATCAAGAGACCCAGTACTTC
TRBD2	TRBJ2-2	TRBV20-1	few	CSARRAGAMNTGELFF	TGCAGTGCTAGACGAGCGGGGGCCATGAACACCGGGGAGCTGTTTTTT
NA	TRBJ2-7	TRBV6-5	NA	CASSYSAGDAYEQYF	TGTGCCAGCAGTTACTCGGCAGGGGACGCCTACGAGCAGTACTTC
TRBD2	TRBJ2-7	TRBV3-1	NA	CASSQVGLAAYEQYF	TGTGCCAGCAGCCAAGTCGGTCTAGCGGCCTACGAGCAGTACTTC
NA	TRBJ1-4	TRBV7-9	few	CASSWGTAYNEKLFF	TGTGCCAGCAGCTGGGGGACGGCATATAATGAAAAACTGTTTTTT
NA	TRBJ1-3	TRBV12-3/TRBV12-4	once	CATLSPGGNTIYF	TGTGCCACCCTGAGTCCTGGGGGAAACACCATATATTTT
NA	TRBJ2-6	TRBV21-1	NA	CASSARGSSPASGANVLTF	TGTGCCAGCAGCGCCCGAGGGTCCAGCCCTGCCTCTGGGGCCAACGTCCTGACTTTC
NA	TRBJ1-6	TRBV5-1	few	CASSLGDANSPLHF	TGCGCCAGCAGCTTGGGGGACGCGAATTCACCCCTCCACTTT
NA	TRBJ1-6	TRBV10-3	few	CAISERDNSPLHF	TGTGCCATCAGTGAAAGGGATAATTCACCCCTCCACTTT
NA	TRBJ1-1	TRBV20-1	few	CSASDSSRNTEAFF	TGCAGTGCTAGCGACAGTTCGCGGAACACTGAAGCTTTCTTT
NA	TRBJ1-1	TRBV2	few	CASSEERHRNTEAFF	TGTGCCAGCAGTGAAGAGAGACACCGGAACACTGAAGCTTTCTTT
NA	TRBJ2-2	TRBV12-3/TRBV12-4	NA	CASSLVGTTSTGELFF	TGTGCCAGCAGTTTGGTTGGGACAACGAGCACCGGGGAGCTGTTTTTT
NA	TRBJ2-5	TRBV7-3	NA	CASSPVSERETQYF	TGTGCCAGCAGCCCCGTTTCAGAGCGAGAGACCCAGTACTTC
NA	TRBJ2-1	TRBV29-1	few	CSVGTYLSQAFF	TGCAGCGTTGGAACATACTTGAGCCAGGCGTTCTTC
NA	TRBJ1-5	TRBV28	NA	CASTSGMEGNQPQHF	TGTGCCAGCACCTCGGGAATGGAGGGCAATCAGCCCCAGCATTTT
NA	TRBJ1-5	TRBV19	NA	CASSFPSLGTQPQHF	TGTGCCAGTAGTTTCCCCTCCCTCGGCACTCAGCCCCAGCATTTT
NA	TRBJ1-2	TRBV6-4	NA	CASSDSRGGGYTF	TGTGCCAGCAGTGACTCGAGGGGAGGGGGCTACACCTTC
TRBD1	TRBJ1-2	TRBV4-1	NA	CASSQDMTGEYGYTF	TGCGCCAGCAGCCAAGATATGACAGGGGAGTATGGCTACACCTTC
NA	TRBJ2-5	TRBV24-1	few	CATSDRRGTQYF	TGTGCCACCAGTGATCGCCGGGGGACCCAGTACTTC
NA	TRBJ1-5	TRBV12-3/TRBV12-4	NA	CASNYRAGAQHF	TGTGCCAGCAACTACCGAGCCGGGGCCCAGCATTTT
NA	TRBJ1-3	TRBV9	few	CASGAPPRNTIYF	TGTGCCAGCGGGGCTCCCCCCAGAAACACCATATATTTT
TRBD1	TRBJ2-1	TRBV4-3	many	CASSQVPGGGTGGSYNEQFF	TGCGCCAGCAGCCAAGTCCCGGGGGGCGGGACAGGGGGCTCCTACAATGAGCAGTTCTTC
NA	TRBJ2-1	TRBV29-1	many	CSVGYEQFF	TGCAGCGTAGGCTATGAGCAGTTCTTC
NA	TRBJ1-6	TRBV2	few	CASSTGRSNSPLHF	TGTGCCAGCAGTACGGGACGCAGTAATTCACCCCTCCACTTT
NA	TRBJ2-1	TRBV4-1	few	CASSQVGGLNEQFF	TGCGCCAGCAGCCAAGTGGGGGGGCTGAATGAGCAGTTCTTC
NA	TRBJ1-4	TRBV6-1	NA	CASSSDGAPAEKLFF	TGTGCCAGCAGTAGCGACGGGGCTCCTGCAGAAAAACTGTTTTTT
NA	TRBJ1-2	TRBV12-3/TRBV12-4	NA	CASSSPDTRLNYGYTF	TGTGCCAGCAGTTCCCCGGACACCCGTCTTAACTATGGCTACACCTTC
TRBD1	TRBJ1-4	TRBV5-5	NA	CASSSDRVEKLFF	TGTGCCAGCAGCTCCGACAGGGTTGAAAAACTGTTTTTT
NA	TRBJ1-2	TRBV4-3	few	CASSQVGTAYGYTF	TGCGCCAGCAGCCAAGTCGGGACGGCCTATGGCTACACCTTC
NA	TRBJ2-5	TRBV18	few	CASSPPRNGPTETQYF	TGTGCCAGCTCACCACCCAGAAACGGTCCGACGGAGACCCAGTACTTC
NA	TRBJ2-7	TRBV18	many	CASSPRDTSYEQYF	TGTGCCAGCTCACCACGGGACACCTCCTACGAGCAGTACTTC
NA	TRBJ2-1	TRBV7-9	few	CASSTGTRGHNEQFF	TGTGCCAGCAGCACCGGGACCAGGGGCCACAATGAGCAGTTCTTC
NA	TRBJ1-1	TRBV5-5	few	CASSLLRDPRVRTEAFF	TGTGCCAGCAGCTTGCTGCGGGACCCCAGGGTGAGAACTGAAGCTTTCTTT
NA	TRBJ1-1	TRBV7-9	NA	CASSSPRYNTEAFF	TGTGCCAGCAGCTCCCCGCGGTATAACACTGAAGCTTTCTTT
TRBD1	TRBJ1-2	TRBV12-3/TRBV12-4	few	CASSPTGEQGYTF	TGTGCCAGCAGTCCGACAGGGGAGCAGGGCTACACCTTC
NA	TRBJ2-4	TRBV7-2	few	CASSLDGQVNIQYF	TGTGCCAGCAGCTTAGACGGGCAGGTTAACATTCAGTACTTC
NA	TRBJ2-5	TRBV12-3/TRBV12-4	NA	CASRSDGESQYF	TGTGCCAGCAGATCGGACGGGGAGAGCCAGTACTTC
TRBD2	TRBJ2-6	TRBV2	few	CASSETSGGYSGANVLTF	TGTGCCAGCAGCGAAACTAGCGGGGGGTACTCTGGGGCCAACGTCCTGACTTTC
NA	TRBJ2-3	TRBV12-3/TRBV12-4	few	CASRDPGADTQYF	TGTGCCAGCAGGGACCCGGGGGCAGATACGCAGTATTTT
NA	TRBJ2-2	TRBV20-1	few	CSARGGKDRVPPELFF	TGCAGTGCTAGAGGCGGGAAAGACAGGGTTCCCCCGGAGCTGTTTTTT
NA	TRBJ1-1	TRBV2	many	CASRGSDMNTEAFF	TGTGCCAGCAGAGGCAGTGACATGAACACTGAAGCTTTCTTT
TRBD1	TRBJ2-5	TRBV12-3/TRBV12-4	many	CASSTLDREETQYF	TGTGCCAGCAGTACTTTGGACAGGGAAGAGACCCAGTACTTC
TRBD1	TRBJ1-2	TRBV27	NA	CASSPMTGAGAFYGYTF	TGTGCCAGCAGTCCTATGACAGGGGCAGGTGCTTTCTATGGCTACACCTTC
NA	TRBJ2-7	TRBV5-4	NA	CASSSAHREHYEQYF	TGTGCCAGCAGCTCAGCCCACAGGGAGCACTACGAGCAGTACTTC
NA	TRBJ1-3	TRBV20-1	NA	CSATEGLSGNTIYF	TGCAGTGCCACCGAGGGCCTCTCTGGAAACACCATATATTTT
TRBD1	TRBJ1-1	TRBV2	NA	CASKTGLTTEAFF	TGTGCCAGCAAGACAGGGTTGACGACTGAAGCTTTCTTT
NA	TRBJ1-2	TRBV9	NA	CASSVGGEGLGGYTF	TGTGCCAGCAGCGTGGGTGGGGAGGGCTTAGGTGGCTACACCTTC
TRBD1	TRBJ1-6	TRBV5-1	NA	CASSVGQANSPLHF	TGCGCCAGCAGCGTCGGACAGGCCAATTCACCCCTCCACTTT
NA	TRBJ1-1	TRBV5-1	many	CASSLSQDALALNTEAFF	TGCGCCAGCAGCCTATCACAGGACGCACTGGCCTTGAACACTGAAGCTTTCTTT